Below are 19 T cell receptor beta chains sequenced from a single sample in a study of vaccination effects on CD4 cells after COVID-19. The antigens these receptors bind are not known. TCRdb keeps only in-frame clones here, not all; method: immunoSEQ multiplex PCR. Among around 40,000 clones listed, 65% to 70% were seen once. Cultured cells yielded isolated CD4+ T cells after around 9 days. Sequenced material: CD4+ T cells from PBMCs cultured without peptide, taken before COVID-19 vaccination. The receptor source for this set is a human donor who received a COVID-19 vaccine.

A few counts support this clone. The DNA of the CDR3 is TGTGCCAGCAGCTGGACAGGACAGGGGAACACTGAAGCTTTCTTT. Encoded protein: CASSWTGQGNTEAFF. V and J are TRBV7-6 and TRBJ1-1; TRBD1 matches at 8 bases. V lost 4 bases to trimming and J lost 1 base; unmatched junction nucleotides: 5. Germline V gene sequence: CDR1 SGHVS, CDR2 FNYEAQ. There are 15 residues in the CDR3.

The genes are TRBV6-5 and TRBJ1-1; D might be TRBD1 (6 bases). CDR3 length: 14 residues. V lost 2 bases and J 4 bases, leaving 11 bases between the germline ends. The germline V gene has CDR1 MNHEY and CDR2 SVGAGI. The CDR3 here is CASSYGGAGTEAFF. The DNA for the CDR3 is TGTGCCAGCAGTTACGGGGGCGCGGGCACTGAAGCTTTCTTT.

Only one count was recorded for this clone. The V call is TRBV4-2, the J call TRBJ2-7; D gene unclear. Trimming removed 0 bases at V and 1 base at J, with 19 bases between. Germline CDR1 is LGHNA and CDR2 is YNFKEQ. The CDR3 spans 18 residues. Here the CDR3 DNA reads TGTGCCAGCAGCCAAGATAGGAGCGTGGGTACGAGGTCCTACGAGCAGTACTTC. Amino acid sequence: CASSQDRSVGTRSYEQYF.

The chain joins TRBV27 to TRBJ2-7; 10 bases are shared with TRBD2. This CDR3 has 17 residues. CDR1 is MNHEY, CDR2 SMNVEV, per germline (reference sequence). V lost 3 bases and J lost 2; bases outside the gene matches: 10. The CDR3 DNA reads as TGTGCCAGCAGTTTTTCGATAGCGGGAGGCTTAGCCTACGAGCAGTACTTC. It translates to CASSFSIAGGLAYEQYF.

This rearrangement joins TRBV3-1 (or the pseudogene TRBV3-2) to TRBJ1-2; 10 bases align to TRBD1. CDR1 is LGHDT and CDR2 is YNNKEL in the germline V gene (reference sequence). V trimming: 4 bases; J trimming: 7 bases; junction bases outside the gene matches: 15. This CDR3 has 17 amino acids. The CDR3 loop reads CASSRLPHPGQGSGYTF. CDR3 nucleotides: TGTGCCAGCAGCCGCCTGCCCCATCCGGGACAGGGGTCTGGCTACACCTTC.

The chain couples TRBV13 to TRBJ2-1; 7 bases agree with TRBD2. Trimming at V came to 3 bases and at J to 0 bases, leaving 8 bases not matched to a gene. CDR3 size: 17 residues. Germline V gene data show CDR1 as PRHDT and CDR2 as FYEKMQ (reference sequence). The CDR3 region is CASSFLVGTTSYNEQFF. DNA for the CDR3: TGTGCCAGCAGCTTTTTAGTTGGGACTACCTCCTACAATGAGCAGTTCTTC.

The chain recombines TRBV13 with TRBJ2-3; D may be TRBD1 (6 bases). Trimming pared 2 bases from V and 4 bases from J, leaving 10 bases between. The CDR3 has 14 residues. Per germline, CDR1 PRHDT and CDR2 FYEKMQ (reference sequence). This CDR3 is CASSLRQGSDTQYF. The CDR3 nucleotides are TGTGCCAGCAGCTTAAGGCAGGGGTCAGATACGCAGTATTTT.

The chain has TRBV7-9 and TRBJ2-3; no reliable D call. Trimming shortened V by 1 base and J by 5 bases, and 13 bases separated the two germline ends. This CDR3 has 15 residues. Germline loops: CDR1 SEHNR, CDR2 FQNEAQ (reference sequence). As DNA, the CDR3 is TGTGCCAGCAGCTTAGGTGATATAACCTTAGATACGCAGTATTTT. Residues: CASSLGDITLDTQYF.

This chain connects TRBV6-5 to TRBJ1-1, with D hard to call. The V gene's germline CDR1 is MNHEY and CDR2 SVGAGI. CDR3 size: 14 residues. With 3 bases removed from V and 0 bases from J, the gap between germline ends came to 8 bases. DNA for the CDR3: TGTGCCAGCAGTTATCCTGACTTGAACACTGAAGCTTTCTTT. This codes for CASSYPDLNTEAFF.

The J gene is TRBJ2-4, the V gene TRBV5-1; D not certain. The germline gives CDR1 SGHRS, CDR2 YFSETQ. Trimming took off 1 base at V and 0 bases at J, with 8 bases between the two ends. This CDR3 contains 15 residues. CDR3 in amino acids: CASSLTVSAKNIQYF. For the CDR3, the DNA is TGCGCCAGCAGCTTGACAGTTTCAGCCAAAAACATTCAGTACTTC.

V and J are TRBV4-1 and TRBJ2-3; 7 bases match TRBD1. J lost 0 bases, V lost 0 bases, and 9 bases had no gene match. Germline CDR1 is MGHRA and CDR2 is YSYEKL. The CDR3 is 18 residues long. DNA of the CDR3: TGCGCCAGCAGCCAAGATCCCGGGACAGCTTCTAGCACAGATACGCAGTATTTT. The encoded protein is CASSQDPGTASSTDTQYF.

The gene calls are TRBV6-1 and TRBJ2-3; 14 nucleotides line up with TRBD2. The CDR3 is made up of 15 amino acids. Germline CDR1 is MNHNS and CDR2 is SASEGT. Losses at the gene ends were 3 bases for V and 4 bases for J; bases not matched to a gene: 0. CDR3 nucleotides: TGTGCCAGCAGTGAGACTAGCGGGGGGGCAGATACGCAGTATTTT. Translation gives CASSETSGGADTQYF.

The chain combines TRBV27 with TRBJ1-2; D is unresolved. The V and J ends lost 5 bases and 6 bases respectively, with 7 bases between them. The CDR3 has 11 amino acids. Germline V gene data show CDR1 as MNHEY and CDR2 as SMNVEV (reference sequence). This chain's CDR3 is CASSDGDGYTF. CDR3 nucleotide sequence: TGTGCCAGCAGTGACGGGGATGGCTACACCTTC.

The chain joins TRBV30 to TRBJ2-1; no clear D. V dropped 5 bases and J dropped 6 bases, with 11 bases sitting between them. The germline CDR1 and CDR2 sequences are GTSNPN and SVGIG (reference sequence). The CDR3 extends over 12 amino acids. The CDR3 sequence: CAWGSGFNEQFF. The DNA for the CDR3 is TGTGCCTGGGGGTCCGGGTTCAATGAGCAGTTCTTC.

The chain couples TRBV6-5 to TRBJ2-1, with 8 bases identical to TRBD2. V shed 8 bases and J 5 bases; nucleotides not matched to a gene: 5. CDR1 MNHEY and CDR2 SVGAGI come from the germline V gene. The CDR3 spans 13 residues. Written as DNA, the CDR3 is TGTGCCAGCCGGGTTAGCGGGAACAATGAGCAGTTCTTC. Protein: CASRVSGNNEQFF.

This chain connects TRBV7-9 to TRBJ1-1; possible D gene TRBD1, 6 bases. Trimming shortened V by 8 bases and J by 8 bases, and 24 bases separated the two germline ends. The CDR3 consists of 15 residues. The germline gives CDR1 SEHNR, CDR2 FQNEAQ (reference sequence). The CDR3 loop reads CASYIYRDTDPEAFF. For the CDR3, the DNA is TGTGCCAGCTATATTTACCGGGACACCGATCCCGAAGCTTTCTTT.

This clone came up a few times. The chain is built from TRBV2 and TRBJ2-6; 8 bases agree with TRBD1. J lost 0 bases, V lost 8 bases, and 3 bases had no gene match. Germline CDR1 SNHLY, CDR2 FYNNEI. The CDR3 extends over 15 amino acids. CDR3 DNA sequence: TGTGCCAGCGGACAGGGCAGCTCTGGGGCCAACGTCCTGACTTTC. Translating it yields CASGQGSSGANVLTF.

This chain links TRBV7-9 with TRBJ2-7; TRBD2 matches at 11 bases. V was pared by 10 bases and J by 7 bases, with 12 bases of the junction left unmatched. This CDR3 region has 14 residues. Per the germline V gene, CDR1 is SEHNR and CDR2 is FQNEAQ (reference sequence). CDR3 in amino acids: CATAPSGRTGEQYF. As DNA, the CDR3 is TGTGCCACAGCCCCTAGCGGGAGGACGGGAGAGCAGTACTTC.

The chain is built from TRBV27 and TRBJ2-7, with TRBD2 as a possible D gene (7 bases). Germline V lookup: CDR1 MNHEY, CDR2 SMNVEV (reference sequence). Trimming took off 5 bases at V and 4 bases at J, with 24 bases between the two ends. The CDR3 spans 17 residues. CDR3 in DNA: TGTGCCAGCAGTCCCCGTGGCGGGGGTGCAGGACAGTACGAGCAGTACTTC. Its protein product is CASSPRGGGAGQYEQYF.